The entry that follows covers one T cell receptor (beta chain) sequence. The CDR3 runs to 14 residues. J was trimmed by 6 bases and V by 5 bases; bases with no gene match: 10. CDR1 PRHDT and CDR2 FYEKMQ come from the germline V gene (reference sequence). This entry is derived from a study of T cell responses to AZD1222 COVID-19 vaccine. Data came from immunoSEQ multiplex PCR; TCRdb stores just in-frame clones and leaves some out. The sample consists of 95,000 to 150,000 clones, approximately 85% of them appearing once. The sequence was collected from an adult in good health. This chain links TRBV13 with TRBJ2-7; 7 bases align to TRBD2. The sequencing used peripheral blood, collected on day 0 of AZD1222 vaccination. The CDR3 region has the DNA TGTGCCAGCAGCCCCCCCGGACTAGTGTTCGAGCAGTACTTC. Residues: CASSPPGLVFEQYF.